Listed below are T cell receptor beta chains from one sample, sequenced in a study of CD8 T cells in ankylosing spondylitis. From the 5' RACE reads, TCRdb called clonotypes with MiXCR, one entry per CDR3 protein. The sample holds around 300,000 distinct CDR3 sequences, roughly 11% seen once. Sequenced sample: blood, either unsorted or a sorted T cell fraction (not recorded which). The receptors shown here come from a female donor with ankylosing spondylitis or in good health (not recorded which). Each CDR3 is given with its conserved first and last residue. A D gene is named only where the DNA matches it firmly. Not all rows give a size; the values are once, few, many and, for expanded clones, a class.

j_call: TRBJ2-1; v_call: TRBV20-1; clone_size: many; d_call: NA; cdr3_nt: TGCAGTGCTAGAGAAGGGCCTTCCTACAATGAGCAGTTCTTC; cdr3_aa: CSAREGPSYNEQFF
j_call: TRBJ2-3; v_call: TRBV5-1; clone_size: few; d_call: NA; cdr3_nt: TGCGCCAGCAGCTTGGATGCGGGGAGCACAGATACGCAGTATTTT; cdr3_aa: CASSLDAGSTDTQYF
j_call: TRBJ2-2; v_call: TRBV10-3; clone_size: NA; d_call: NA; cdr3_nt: TGTGCCATCAGTGAGTCTGGGGGCGGACCGAAGAACACCGGGGAGCTGTTTTTT; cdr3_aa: CAISESGGGPKNTGELFF
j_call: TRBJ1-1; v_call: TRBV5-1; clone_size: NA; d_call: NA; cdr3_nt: TGCGCCAGCAAGCTTGGGGTCTCGCAGGGAGCTGAAGCTTTCTTT; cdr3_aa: CASKLGVSQGAEAFF
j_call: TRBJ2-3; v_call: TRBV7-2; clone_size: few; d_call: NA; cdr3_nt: TGTGCCAGCAGGAATTTTTATAGCACAGATACGCAGTATTTT; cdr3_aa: CASRNFYSTDTQYF
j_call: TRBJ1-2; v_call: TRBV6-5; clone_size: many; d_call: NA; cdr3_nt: TGTGCCAGCAGTTACGTCAGGACCGGGGACTATGGCTACACCTTC; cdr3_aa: CASSYVRTGDYGYTF
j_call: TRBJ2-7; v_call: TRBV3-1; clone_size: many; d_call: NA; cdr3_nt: TGTGCCAGCAGCCAATTAGAGTATAGTGGCGAGCAGTACTTC; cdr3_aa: CASSQLEYSGEQYF
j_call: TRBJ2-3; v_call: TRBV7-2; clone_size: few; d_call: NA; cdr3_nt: TGTGCCAGCAGCCCGCAGGGAACAGATACGCAGTATTTT; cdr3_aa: CASSPQGTDTQYF
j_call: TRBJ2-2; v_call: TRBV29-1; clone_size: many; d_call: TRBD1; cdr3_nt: TGCAGCGCACGGACAGGGGGGACCGGGGAGCTGTTTTTT; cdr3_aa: CSARTGGTGELFF
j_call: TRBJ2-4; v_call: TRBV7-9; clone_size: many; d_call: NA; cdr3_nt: TGTGCCAGCGGAAGATTAGCCAAAAACATTCAGTACTTC; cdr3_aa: CASGRLAKNIQYF
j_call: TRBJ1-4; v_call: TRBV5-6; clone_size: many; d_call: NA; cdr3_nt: TGTGCCAGCAGCTTGTTCGGGACGGCAACTAATGAAAAACTGTTTTTT; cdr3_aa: CASSLFGTATNEKLFF
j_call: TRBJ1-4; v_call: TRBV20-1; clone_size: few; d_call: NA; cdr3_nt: TGCAGTGCTAGAGCGGGACCCGGCGTCGAAAAACTGTTTTTT; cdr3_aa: CSARAGPGVEKLFF
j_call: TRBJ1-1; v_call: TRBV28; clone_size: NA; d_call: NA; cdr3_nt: TGTGCCAGCAGTTCCCCGGGACTCCAGAACACTGAAGCTTTCTTT; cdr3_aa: CASSSPGLQNTEAFF
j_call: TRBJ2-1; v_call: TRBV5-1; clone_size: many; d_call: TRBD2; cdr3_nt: TGCGCCAGCAGCTACTATAGCGGGAGCTCCTACAATGAGCAGTTCTTC; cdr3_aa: CASSYYSGSSYNEQFF
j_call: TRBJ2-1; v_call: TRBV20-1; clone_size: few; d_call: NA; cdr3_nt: TGCAGTGCTGCATCGACTTTTTCCCCTCCCCCAGTCGATGAGCAGTTCTTC; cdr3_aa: CSAASTFSPPPVDEQFF
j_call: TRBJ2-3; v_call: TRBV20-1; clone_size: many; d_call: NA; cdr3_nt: TGCAGTGCTGGAATTCCGGGAGCGACAGATACGCAGTATTTT; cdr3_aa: CSAGIPGATDTQYF
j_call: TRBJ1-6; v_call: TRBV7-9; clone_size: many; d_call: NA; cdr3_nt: TGTGCCAGCAGCTTCAAGGCGGTTAGGTCACCCCTCCACTTT; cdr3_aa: CASSFKAVRSPLHF
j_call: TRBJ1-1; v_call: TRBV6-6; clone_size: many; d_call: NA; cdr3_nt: TGTGCCAGCAGCGCTCTCATGAACACTGAAGCTTTCTTT; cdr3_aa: CASSALMNTEAFF
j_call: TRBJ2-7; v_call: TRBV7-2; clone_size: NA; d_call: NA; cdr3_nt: TGTGCCAGCAGCTTTCCTGGACTCCACTACGAGCAGTACTTC; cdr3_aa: CASSFPGLHYEQYF
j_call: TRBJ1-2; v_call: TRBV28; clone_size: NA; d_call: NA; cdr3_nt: TGTGCCAGCAGTCTACAGGGTCCGAATGACTACACCTTC; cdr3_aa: CASSLQGPNDYTF
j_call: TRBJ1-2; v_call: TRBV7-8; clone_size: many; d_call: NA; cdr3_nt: TGTGCCAGCAGCCCGGACCGCCTGGGGTATGGCTACACCTTC; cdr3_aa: CASSPDRLGYGYTF
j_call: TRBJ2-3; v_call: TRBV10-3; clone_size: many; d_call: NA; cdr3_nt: TGTGCCATCAGTAGAAAATCCCCAGATACGCAGTATTTT; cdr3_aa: CAISRKSPDTQYF
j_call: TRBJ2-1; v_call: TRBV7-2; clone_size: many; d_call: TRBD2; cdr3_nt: TGTGCCAGCAGCTTAGTCCCAGCGGGAGCTCCCTACAATGAGCAGTTCTTC; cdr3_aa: CASSLVPAGAPYNEQFF
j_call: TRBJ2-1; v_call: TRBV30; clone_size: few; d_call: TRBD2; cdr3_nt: TGTGCCTGGAGTGGCTGGACTAGCGGGAGTGATGAGCAGTTCTTC; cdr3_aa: CAWSGWTSGSDEQFF
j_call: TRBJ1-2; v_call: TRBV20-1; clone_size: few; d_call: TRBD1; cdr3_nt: TGCAGTGCTCCGCCTTTAAGACAGGGAAATTACTATGGCTACACCTTC; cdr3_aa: CSAPPLRQGNYYGYTF
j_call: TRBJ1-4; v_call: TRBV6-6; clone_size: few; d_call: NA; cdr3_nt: TGTGCCAGCAGGCCCTCGTCGGTATTCGTGTTTTTT; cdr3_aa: CASRPSSVFVFF
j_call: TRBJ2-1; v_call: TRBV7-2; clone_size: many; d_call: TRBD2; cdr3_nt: TGTGCCAGCAGCCTTAGCGGGGGGGGATACAATGAGCAGTTCTTC; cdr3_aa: CASSLSGGGYNEQFF
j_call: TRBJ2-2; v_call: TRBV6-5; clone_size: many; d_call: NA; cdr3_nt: TGTGCCAGCAGTACTGGCGCCGGGGAGCTGTTTTTT; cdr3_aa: CASSTGAGELFF
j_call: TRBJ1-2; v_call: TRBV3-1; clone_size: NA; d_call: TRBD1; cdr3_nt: TGTGCCACCACCCAAGAACGGGACAGGGGAAGCGGCTACACCTTC; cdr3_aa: CATTQERDRGSGYTF
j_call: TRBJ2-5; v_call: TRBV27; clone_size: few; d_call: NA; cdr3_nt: TGTGCCAGCTCTGCGAGGACCCAGTACTTC; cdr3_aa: CASSARTQYF
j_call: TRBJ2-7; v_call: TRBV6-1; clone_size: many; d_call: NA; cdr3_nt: TGTGCCAGCAGCAACCGGGGGTACTCCTACGAGCAGTACTTC; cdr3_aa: CASSNRGYSYEQYF
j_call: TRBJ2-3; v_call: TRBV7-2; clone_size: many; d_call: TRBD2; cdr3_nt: TGTGCCAGCAGCTTAGAGCCTAGCGGGTCAGGAGATACGCAGTATTTT; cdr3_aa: CASSLEPSGSGDTQYF
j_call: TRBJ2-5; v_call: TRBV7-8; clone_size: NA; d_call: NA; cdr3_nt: TGTGCCAGCATTCAGGGGCAGGGGGGTAAAGTGTCCCAGTACTTC; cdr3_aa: CASIQGQGGKVSQYF
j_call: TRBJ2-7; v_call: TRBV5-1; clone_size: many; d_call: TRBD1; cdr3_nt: TGCGCCAGCAGCTGGACAGGGGGAAGGGATTACGAGCAGTACTTC; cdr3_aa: CASSWTGGRDYEQYF
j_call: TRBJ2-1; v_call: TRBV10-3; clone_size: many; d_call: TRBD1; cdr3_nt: TGTGCCATCAGTGGCTCCGTGGGACAGGGGGATTACAATGAGCAGTTCTTC; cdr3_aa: CAISGSVGQGDYNEQFF
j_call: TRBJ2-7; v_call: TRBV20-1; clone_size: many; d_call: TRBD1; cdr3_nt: TGCAGTGCTACCCCAGGGGGTGTTCGTGGCGAGCAGTACTTC; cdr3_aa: CSATPGGVRGEQYF
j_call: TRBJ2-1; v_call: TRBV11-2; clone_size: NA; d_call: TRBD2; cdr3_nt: TGTGCCAGCAGCTTAGTTGTTGCTAGCGGGGGGGCTCTGGGTGAGCAGTTCTTC; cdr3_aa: CASSLVVASGGALGEQFF
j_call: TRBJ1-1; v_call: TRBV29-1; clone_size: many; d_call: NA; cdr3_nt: TGCAGCGTCGTTGGGTTTAAAAAGAACACTGAAGCTTTCTTT; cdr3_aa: CSVVGFKKNTEAFF
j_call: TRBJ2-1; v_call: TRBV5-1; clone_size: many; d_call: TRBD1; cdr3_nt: TGCGCCAGCAGCACGGGACAGGGGACCTACAATGAGCAGTTCTTC; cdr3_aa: CASSTGQGTYNEQFF
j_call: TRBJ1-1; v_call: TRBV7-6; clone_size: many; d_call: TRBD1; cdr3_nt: TGTGCCAGCAGCTCCAGTGGGACAGGGAACACTGAAGCTTTCTTT; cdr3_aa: CASSSSGTGNTEAFF
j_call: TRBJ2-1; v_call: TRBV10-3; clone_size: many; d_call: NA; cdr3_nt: TGTGCCATCAGTGACAGGGCCTGGAATGAGCAGTTCTTC; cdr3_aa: CAISDRAWNEQFF
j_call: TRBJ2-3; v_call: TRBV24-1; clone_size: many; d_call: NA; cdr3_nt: TGTGCCACCAGTGACCTGACAGGGACTAGCACAGATACGCAGTATTTT; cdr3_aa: CATSDLTGTSTDTQYF